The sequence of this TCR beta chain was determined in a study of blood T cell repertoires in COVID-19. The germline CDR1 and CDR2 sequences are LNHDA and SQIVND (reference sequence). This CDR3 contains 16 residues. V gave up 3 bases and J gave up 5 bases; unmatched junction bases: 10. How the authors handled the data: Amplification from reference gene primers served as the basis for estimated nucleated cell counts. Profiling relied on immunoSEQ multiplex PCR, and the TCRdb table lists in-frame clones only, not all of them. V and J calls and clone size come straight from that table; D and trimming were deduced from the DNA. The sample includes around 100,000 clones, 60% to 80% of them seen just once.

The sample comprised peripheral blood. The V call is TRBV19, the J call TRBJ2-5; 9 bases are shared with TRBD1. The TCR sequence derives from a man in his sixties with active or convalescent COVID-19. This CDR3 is CASSIYGTGLGETQYF. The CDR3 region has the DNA TGTGCCAGTAGTATCTATGGGACAGGGCTGGGGGAGACCCAGTACTTC.